This TCR beta chain originates from a study of Tregs in tolerant kidney transplant recipients. The data were produced by immunoSEQ multiplex PCR, yet TCRdb's version contains in-frame clones alone and is incomplete. The repertoire has 30,000 or so clones, about 79% of them found once; the top ten carry 2% to 2.5%. Concerning this clone: Its specificity is not known.

Trimming at V came to 4 bases and at J to 15 bases, leaving 16 bases not matched to a gene. CDR3 size: 15 residues. The germline gives CDR1 LGHNA, CDR2 YSLEER. The sequencing sample was made of Tregs from blood cultured with allogeneic cells. The TCR comes from a human donor in good health. The chain has TRBV4-3 and TRBJ2-1; 9 bases fit TRBD2. In DNA form, the CDR3 reads TGCGCCAGCAGCCCCGGGGTAGCGGGGGCCGCTAGGGTGTTCTTC. Encoded protein: CASSPGVAGAARVFF.